This T cell receptor beta chain appears in the sequencing data of a study of CD8+CD57+ T cells in acquired aplastic anemia listed by TCRdb under 2018. Regarding the study in general: Extracted DNA from sorted CD4+ and CD8+ cells averaged about 3.4 ug, ranging from roughly 0.19 to 27.4 ug. A CD8+CD57+ expansion meant a frequency higher than the mean frequency seen in healthy subjects.

The paper as a whole reports these results and caveats: Between patients and healthy controls, no significant difference in CD8+ Simpson's diversity was found (P=0.060). Roughly 30 CD8+ CDR3 sequences were shared between patients and controls but appeared highly expressed in patients and within their immunodominant clones.

TCR beta VDJ combination and CDR3 sequence profiling used genomic DNA as the template. An Illumina HiSeq 2000 was used for TCR repertoire sequencing. The source study handled its data this way. TRBV/TRBJ rearrangement plots, CDR3 size and DJ length profiles, and Simpson's diversity index were used to evaluate the repertoires. The most abundant DNA sequence in the deep sequencing data was taken as the immunodominant clone. CDR3 amino acid sequences were checked for sharing across subjects and were also compared against the VDJdb database and published repertoires. The raw public reads went through TCRdb reprocessing: fastp at Q25, MiXCR clone calling, in-frame beta chains kept. Rows with one shared CDR3 protein collapse into an entry with the most common genes and DNA. The V and J calls follow TCRdb's processing rather than the paper's. A total of nearly 60,000 distinct CDR3 sequences appear in this sample, around 60% of them only once. Around 15% of the sample is taken by the ten largest.

Trimming costs V 3 bases and J 4 bases, and their ends lie 12 bases apart. The germline V gene gives CDR1 as WSHSY and CDR2 as SAAADI. The CDR3 covers 14 residues, taking in both the cysteine and the phenylalanine. The read is trimmed to its CDR3 DNA, 42 bases read in frame from base 1. Flow cytometry had shown CD8+CD57+ cell expansion in the patients selected for sequencing. All patients had severe acquired aplastic anemia diagnosed by International Study of Aplastic Anemia and Agranulocytosis and Camitta criteria. No therapy had been received by the patients at the time of blood sampling. In the study, sorted CD4+ and CD8+ blood T cells from patients with severe aplastic anemia and from healthy subjects underwent deep sequencing of TCR repertoires. Patients were enrolled under clinicaltrials.gov protocols 00001620, 01623167, 00001397, 00071045, 00081523 and 00961064 in the USA. Ficoll-Paque density gradient centrifugation was used to isolate peripheral blood mononuclear cells. Before DNA extraction, CD4+ and CD8+ T cells were sorted with FACS or magnetic beads.

This clonotype was seen only a few times. Its antigen is still unknown. No much larger clone exists at a distance of one base, and base qualities are not known. Source material: sorted CD4+, CD8+, or CD8+CD57+ T cells (not recorded which) from PBMCs. This chain joins TRBV10-2 to TRBJ1-2, with no confidently assigned D gene. This TCR came from a human donor with aplastic anemia. CDR3 region: CASSDGQNLYGYTF. The nucleotide sequence is given as TGCGCCAGCAGTGACGGCCAGAACCTCTATGGCTACACCTTC.